In its sample, the clone carrying this T cell receptor beta chain was seen a few times. The target antigen is unknown. This entry comes from a study of post-analysis software for immune sequencing data. Across the study: Relapsing-remitting, secondary progressive and progressive-relapsing forms of multiple sclerosis all featured among disease courses.

Overall study findings and caveats: The normalized Chao1 diversity of multiple sclerosis patients was significantly lower than that of controls. Strong co-clustering by F measure was evident for samples that had been prepared in the same batch. The five TRBV segments detected at higher frequency in patients than in controls included TRBV5-6, TRBV5-1 and TRBV20-1.

The CDR3 is made up of 13 amino acids. CDR1 and CDR2 from the germline V gene are SGHKS and YYEKEE (reference sequence). Prepared TCR beta cDNA libraries contained unique molecular identifiers. When about 1 to 11 million T cells were used, they gave a few hundred thousand cDNA molecules. TCRdb called the PCR reads again in MiXCR, with one record for every CDR3 protein. The sample contains around 700,000 distinct CDR3 sequences, 55% to 60% of which appear only once. The source is a girl aged 2 to 9 with multiple sclerosis. The chain uses TRBV5-5 and TRBJ2-7; TRBD1 aligns across 8 bases. The DNA end is a closer match to TRBJ2-5, so the J assignment may be wrong. Sequenced input: blood. CDR3 region: CASSRTGLETQYF. The CDR3 nucleotides read TGTGCCAGCAGCCGGACAGGGTTAGAGACCCAGTACTTC.